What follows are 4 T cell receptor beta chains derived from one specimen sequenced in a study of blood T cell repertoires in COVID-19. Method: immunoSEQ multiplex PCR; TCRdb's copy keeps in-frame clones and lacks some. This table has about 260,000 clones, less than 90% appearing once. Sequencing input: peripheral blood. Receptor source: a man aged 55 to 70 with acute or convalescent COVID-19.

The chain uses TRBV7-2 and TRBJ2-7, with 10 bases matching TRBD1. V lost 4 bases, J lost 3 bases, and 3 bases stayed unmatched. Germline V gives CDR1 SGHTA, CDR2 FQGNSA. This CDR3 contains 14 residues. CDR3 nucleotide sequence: TGTGCCAGCAGCTCCGGGACAGGGGACTACGAGCAGTACTTC. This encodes CASSSGTGDYEQYF.

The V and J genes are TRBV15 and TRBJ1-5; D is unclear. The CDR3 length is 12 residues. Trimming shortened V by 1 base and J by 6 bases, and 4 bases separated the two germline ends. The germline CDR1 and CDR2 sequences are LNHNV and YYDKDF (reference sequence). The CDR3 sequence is CATSRVSQPQHF. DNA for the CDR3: TGTGCCACCAGCAGAGTTAGTCAGCCCCAGCATTTT.

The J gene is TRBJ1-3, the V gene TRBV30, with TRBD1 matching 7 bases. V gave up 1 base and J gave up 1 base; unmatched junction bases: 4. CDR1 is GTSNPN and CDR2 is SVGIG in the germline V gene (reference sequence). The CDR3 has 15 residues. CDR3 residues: CAWSDHRGSGNTIYF. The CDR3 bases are TGTGCCTGGAGTGATCACAGGGGTTCTGGAAACACCATATATTTT.

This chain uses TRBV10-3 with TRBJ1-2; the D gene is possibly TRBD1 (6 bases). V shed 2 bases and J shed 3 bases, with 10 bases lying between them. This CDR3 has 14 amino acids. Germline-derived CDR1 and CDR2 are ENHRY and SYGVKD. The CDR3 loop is CAISERQAHYGYTF. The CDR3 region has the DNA TGTGCCATCAGTGAGCGACAGGCTCACTATGGCTACACCTTC.